This is a list of T cell receptor beta chains from one sample in a study of T cells in Graves' hyperthyroidism and ophthalmopathy. MiXCR was run by TCRdb on the multiplex PCR reads, yielding one entry per CDR3 protein. The data show hundreds of thousands of distinct CDR3 sequences, over 11% seen once. What was sequenced was blood. The source of these receptors is a woman aged 25 to 45 with Graves' hyperthyroidism that later progressed to Graves' ophthalmopathy. The conserved cysteine and the conserved F or W are not part of the CDR3 here. Each record gives: V gene, CDR3 protein.

v_gene: TRBV9
CDR3aa: ASSVAVGVNTEAF

v_gene: TRBV5-1
CDR3aa: ASSSGQAGENIQY

v_gene: TRBV10-3
CDR3aa: AISGSGRYGQSYGYT

v_gene: TRBV3-1
CDR3aa: ARLRKWGRKEAF

v_gene: TRBV28
CDR3aa: ASSIPQREVSYNEQF

v_gene: TRBV18
CDR3aa: ASSMGQTSYNEQF

v_gene: TRBV10-2
CDR3aa: ASSAFPISGRDSGANVLT

v_gene: TRBV9
CDR3aa: ASSVSGTGGEKLF

v_gene: TRBV29-1
CDR3aa: SVPGTSGRVSYNEQF

v_gene: TRBV19
CDR3aa: ASSTTPDTQY

v_gene: TRBV27
CDR3aa: ASNPPGDKGYNEQF

v_gene: TRBV16
CDR3aa: ASSQYIAGRDRGTDTQY

v_gene: TRBV5-4
CDR3aa: ASSWGTGRNTEAF

v_gene: TRBV3-1
CDR3aa: ASSLRQYTEAF

v_gene: TRBV5-1
CDR3aa: ASRLDPSGANVLT

v_gene: TRBV20-1
CDR3aa: SAQPMGLQGAGEKLF

v_gene: TRBV7-9
CDR3aa: ASSSPREDEQY

v_gene: TRBV29-1
CDR3aa: SVVTQGKAEAF

v_gene: TRBV5-8
CDR3aa: ASSFPGLTNEQF

v_gene: TRBV9
CDR3aa: ASSPSPGVNTGELF

v_gene: TRBV5-1
CDR3aa: ASSPTTGVDTQY

v_gene: TRBV9
CDR3aa: ASSLPRETQY

v_gene: TRBV12-3/TRBV12-4
CDR3aa: ASSPHTGGNTGELF

v_gene: TRBV19
CDR3aa: ASSIAGTGRETQY

v_gene: TRBV4-2
CDR3aa: ASSQEKNSGVSPLH

v_gene: TRBV30
CDR3aa: AWSVLEVSGNTIY

v_gene: TRBV7-9
CDR3aa: ASSLVTSGRPKQF

v_gene: TRBV18
CDR3aa: ASSPRQGTYEQY

v_gene: TRBV19
CDR3aa: ASRGTSGISSYEQY

v_gene: TRBV29-1
CDR3aa: SVTVTSTDTQY

v_gene: TRBV2
CDR3aa: ASRWLAKGYEQF

v_gene: TRBV12-3/TRBV12-4
CDR3aa: ASSLGQGYNYGYT

v_gene: TRBV10-3
CDR3aa: AISDKGARIGEAF

v_gene: TRBV12-3/TRBV12-4
CDR3aa: ASSLLAGTGSEQY

v_gene: TRBV9
CDR3aa: ASSGLRTGENTEAF

v_gene: TRBV29-1
CDR3aa: SVPGEGGYEQY

v_gene: TRBV6-1
CDR3aa: ASTTGVGTDTQY

v_gene: TRBV19
CDR3aa: ASSPTAGNEKLF

v_gene: TRBV7-2
CDR3aa: ASSLGRTSYEQY

v_gene: TRBV20-1
CDR3aa: SARDSSSYNEQF

v_gene: TRBV20-1
CDR3aa: SARDSGGGVGYT

v_gene: TRBV5-6
CDR3aa: ASTDLRAAITEAF

v_gene: TRBV20-1
CDR3aa: SAVARDSVINEQF

v_gene: TRBV12-3/TRBV12-4
CDR3aa: ASSLLDNTEAF

v_gene: TRBV27
CDR3aa: ASSSLSGLGEKLF

v_gene: TRBV4-1
CDR3aa: ASSQDTGAGQPQH

v_gene: TRBV28
CDR3aa: ASSQGASYNEQF

v_gene: TRBV29-1
CDR3aa: SVNSGRGSSYEQY

v_gene: TRBV11-3
CDR3aa: ASSLDEARAYNEQF

v_gene: TRBV20-1
CDR3aa: SARSATGGKGAIY

v_gene: TRBV10-2
CDR3aa: ASSVFPGTGVENTEAF

v_gene: TRBV20-1
CDR3aa: SAQPHPKRDHHYNEQF

v_gene: TRBV11-2
CDR3aa: ASSTSTGGTEAF

v_gene: TRBV12-3/TRBV12-4
CDR3aa: ASSLRGTEETQY

v_gene: TRBV6-1
CDR3aa: ASKNRVSANSPLH

v_gene: TRBV29-1
CDR3aa: SVVRVADEKLF

v_gene: TRBV7-3
CDR3aa: ASSPQTGANVLT